This TCR beta chain was sequenced during a study of T cells in localized non-small cell lung cancer. Whole-study results and caveats: An association was observed between higher blood T cell density and longer overall survival. Adjacent lung exhibited a median of around 60 among the 100 most abundant tumor clones.

Comments on this clone: The antigen is not known. An end of the junction differs from the germline gene, which may be a read error.

The assay was immunoSEQ multiplex PCR, and TCRdb's table has in-frame clones only and misses some. The sample contains about 52,000 clones, around nine tenths of which appear only once. Germline loops: CDR1 SSHAT, CDR2 FNYEAQ (reference sequence). The CDR3 contains 15 residues. The sample here was PBMCs, taken before any cancer treatment. The chain combines TRBV7-7 with TRBJ2-5; TRBD1 might be the D (5 bases). This sequence originates from a female donor with stage II lung adenocarcinoma. DNA of the CDR3: TGTGCTAGCAGCTTAGGGTGGGGCTACCAAGAGACCCAGTACTTC. Residues: CASSLGWGYQETQYF.